This paragraph covers one TCR beta chain sequence. TCRdb's table, derived via immunoSEQ multiplex PCR, lists solely in-frame clones and lacks some. The sample includes about 100,000 clones, 90% to 96% of them seen just once. These data are taken from a study of cytomegalovirus exposure and HLA in healthy donors. Study-level information: The 100 to 150 validation repertoires were reported in a later analysis to have been generated on the same platform as the roughly 700 first-cohort repertoires.

Sequenced input: PBMCs. The TCR was taken from a woman in her late teens or twenties in good health and CMV-seronegative.

The CDR3 spells CASSLAPYEQYF. In nucleotides, the CDR3 is TGTGCCAGCAGCTTAGCCCCGTACGAGCAGTACTTC. V gene TRBV7-9 combines with J gene TRBJ2-7; D ambiguous. Germline V gene sequence: CDR1 SEHNR, CDR2 FQNEAQ (reference sequence). This CDR3 spans 12 amino acids. Trimming took off 0 bases at V and 4 bases at J, with 4 bases between the two ends.